These T cell receptor beta chains were read from a single sample in a study of OX40 agonist ivuxolimab in advanced cancers. Data came from immunoSEQ multiplex PCR; TCRdb stores just in-frame clones and leaves some out. The sample has 35,000 to 50,000 clones, about 90% seen once. The sequences come from CD4+ or CD8+ T cells sorted from blood, collected in a trial of the OX40 agonist ivuxolimab. Every receptor here comes from an adult with an advanced solid tumor such as melanoma, head and neck, liver or kidney cancer. CDR3s include the opening cysteine and the closing phenylalanine or tryptophan. The D gene is left open where the match is weak. Clone size is shown for a subset of rows, as once, few, many or a class of expanded clone.

>-|TRBJ2-5|TRBV27|-|13
CASSLRIGETQYF
TGTGCCAGCAGTTTAAGGATCGGAGAGACCCAGTACTTC
>-|TRBJ1-2|TRBV29-1|TRBD1|14
CSVVEGATNYGYTF
TGCAGCGTTGTGGAGGGGGCTACCAACTATGGCTACACCTTC
>-|TRBJ2-3|TRBV29-1|TRBD2|17
CSVKTSGRRVSTDTQYF
TGCAGCGTTAAGACTAGCGGGAGGAGGGTTTCCACAGATACGCAGTATTTT
>-|TRBJ2-3|TRBV7-9|TRBD1|15
CASSISGTGADTQYF
TGTGCCAGCAGCATATCCGGGACAGGGGCAGATACGCAGTATTTT
>-|TRBJ1-2|TRBV11-2|-|13
CASSLSGNYGYTF
TGTGCCAGCAGCTTAAGTGGTAACTATGGCTACACCTTC
>-|TRBJ2-3|TRBV7-2|-|15
CASSPSLGGTDTQYF
TGTGCCAGCAGCCCCTCGCTCGGGGGCACAGATACGCAGTATTTT
>-|TRBJ2-7|TRBV28|-|13
CASSFRFHYEQYF
TGTGCCAGCAGTTTCCGTTTTCACTACGAGCAGTACTTC
>-|TRBJ2-2|TRBV5-1|-|16
CASSLSPTPATGELFF
TGCGCCAGCAGCTTGAGCCCAACCCCCGCCACCGGGGAGCTGTTTTTT
>-|TRBJ2-5|TRBV11-2|-|15
CASSPRRTIQETQYF
TGTGCCAGCAGCCCACGACGGACTATCCAAGAGACCCAGTACTTC
>-|TRBJ2-7|TRBV5-1|-|14
CASSLGQNSYEQYF
TGCGCCAGCAGCTTGGGACAGAACTCCTACGAGCAGTACTTC
>once|TRBJ2-7|TRBV7-8|TRBD2|15
CASSLERGSPYEQYF
TGTGCCAGCAGTCTAGAGCGGGGCTCCCCCTACGAGCAGTACTTC
>-|TRBJ2-1|TRBV28|TRBD2|16
CASSSFSGRSYNEQFF
TGTGCCAGCAGTTCCTTCAGCGGGAGGTCCTACAATGAGCAGTTCTTC
>-|TRBJ1-1|TRBV18|-|16
CASSQGVGPMNTEAFF
TGTGCCAGCTCACAGGGGGTCGGTCCCATGAACACTGAAGCTTTCTTT
>-|TRBJ1-4|TRBV6-5|TRBD1|14
CASSWDRANEKLFF
TGTGCCAGCAGCTGGGACAGGGCTAATGAAAAACTGTTTTTT
>-|TRBJ1-5|TRBV30|-|13
CAWSVRANQPQHF
TGTGCCTGGAGTGTACGGGCGAATCAGCCCCAGCATTTT
>-|TRBJ2-2|TRBV19|TRBD2|16
CASLSGLAGISGELFF
TGTGCCAGTTTGTCCGGACTAGCGGGAATCTCGGGGGAGCTGTTTTTT
>few|TRBJ1-1|TRBV7-7|-|13
CASSTKQGTEAFF
TGTGCTAGCAGCACAAAACAGGGTACTGAAGCTTTCTTT
>-|TRBJ2-1|TRBV4-3|-|14
CASSQGTFELRQFF
TGCGCCAGCAGCCAAGGGACCTTTGAACTGCGGCAGTTCTTC
>-|TRBJ1-5|TRBV6-5|-|14
CASSSSGAGQPQHF
TGTGCCAGCAGCTCCTCGGGGGCGGGACAGCCCCAGCATTTT
>few|TRBJ1-1|TRBV25-1|-|14
CASSEWLTNTEAFF
TGTGCCAGCAGTGAGTGGTTGACGAACACTGAAGCTTTCTTT
>-|TRBJ2-7|TRBV11-2|TRBD2|19
CASSLEYAGGPFVRYEQYF
TGTGCCAGCAGCTTAGAGTACGCGGGAGGCCCGTTTGTCCGCTACGAGCAGTACTTC
>-|TRBJ2-5|TRBV15|-|13
CATRPGFQETQYF
TGTGCCACCAGACCCGGGTTCCAAGAGACCCAGTACTTC
>-|TRBJ2-7|TRBV4-2|-|13
CASSGGSTYEQYF
TGTGCCAGCAGCGGGGGTTCTACCTACGAGCAGTACTTC
>-|TRBJ2-2|TRBV6-1|-|15
CASSRIAADTGELFF
TGTGCCAGCAGTCGGATAGCGGCAGACACCGGGGAGCTGTTTTTT
>-|TRBJ1-3|TRBV5-8|-|16
CASSLDGVPIGNTIYF
TGTGCCAGCAGCTTGGACGGAGTTCCTATTGGAAACACCATATATTTT
>-|TRBJ2-1|TRBV28|TRBD2|14
CASSPSGRSNEQFF
TGTGCCAGCAGCCCTAGCGGGAGGTCCAATGAGCAGTTCTTC
>-|TRBJ2-5|TRBV27|TRBD2|15
CASSLLAGAGGTQYF
TGTGCCAGCAGTTTACTAGCGGGAGCTGGCGGGACCCAGTACTTC